Listed here are 32 T cell receptor beta chains from one sample, sequenced in a study of OX40 agonist ivuxolimab in advanced cancers. Libraries were prepared through the immunoSEQ multiplex PCR assay. TCRdb mirrors the immuneACCESS table, restricted to in-frame sequences. Some clones are absent from its copies; in checked studies, under half trace to an unresolved V gene, and the reason for the others is unknown. For this sample there are tens of thousands of clones; 80% to 95% appear just once. The ten top clones hold 5.9% of the sample. The sequences come from CD4+ or CD8+ T cells sorted from blood, collected in a trial of the OX40 agonist ivuxolimab. Receptors were obtained from an adult with an advanced solid tumor such as melanoma, head and neck, liver or kidney cancer.

This rearrangement joins TRBV30 to TRBJ1-2, with D possibly TRBD1 on 6 matching bases. This CDR3 is built from 12 residues. The V end lost 2 bases, the J end lost 5 bases, and 9 bases lay between the germline ends. CDR1 GTSNPN and CDR2 SVGIG come from the germline V gene (reference sequence). DNA of the CDR3: TGTGCCTGGAGTCCGACAGGATATGGCTACACCTTC. It codes for CAWSPTGYGYTF.

The gene calls are TRBV19 and TRBJ2-1; D is unresolved. The CDR3 sequence is 16 residues long. Germline assignment: CDR1 LNHDA and CDR2 SQIVND (reference sequence). V gave up 1 base and J gave up 3 bases, with 13 bases separating them. Written as DNA, the CDR3 is TGTGCCAGTAGTATAGGGAGCGCCATAAACTACAATGAGCAGTTCTTC. It encodes CASSIGSAINYNEQFF.

This rearrangement joins TRBV7-8 to TRBJ2-7, with D possibly called TRBD1 or TRBD2 (5 bases each). V lost 5 bases and J 0 bases, leaving 17 bases between the germline ends. Germline CDR1 reads SGHVS; CDR2 reads FQNEAQ. There are 16 residues in the CDR3. CDR3 nucleotide sequence: TGTGCCAGCAGCGCCGGGGCCCTCACGACCTCCTACGAGCAGTACTTC. Its translation: CASSAGALTTSYEQYF.

The chain joins TRBV6-5 to TRBJ2-3, with a tentative D call TRBD1 (5 bases). This CDR3 has 14 amino acids. The V gene lost 5 bases and the J gene lost 5 bases, with 14 bases spanning the gap. Germline CDR1 and CDR2: MNHEY and SVGAGI. The CDR3: CASSPSQVLDTQYF. For the CDR3, the DNA is TGTGCCAGCAGTCCTTCACAGGTACTAGATACGCAGTATTTT.

The chain has TRBV5-4 and TRBJ2-3, with a tentative D call TRBD1 (5 bases). The CDR3 has 15 residues. Trimming took 4 bases from V and 6 from J, leaving 18 bases between them. Germline V gene lookup returns CDR1 SGHNT and CDR2 YYREEE (reference sequence). The CDR3 sequence: CASSQGLTATDTQYF. Written as DNA, the CDR3 is TGTGCCAGCAGCCAGGGCCTGACTGCGACGGATACGCAGTATTTT. Complete variable domain (other parts from reference TRBV5-4 and TRBJ2-3): ETGVTQSPTHLIKTRGQQVTLRCSSQSGHNTVSWYQQALGQGPQFIFQYYREEENGRGNFPPRFSGLQFPNYSSELNVNALELDDSALYLCASSQGLTATDTQYFGPGTRLTVL.

The chain combines TRBV29-1 with TRBJ2-7; 7 nucleotides align to TRBD1. Germline trimming cut 5 bases from V and 0 bases from J; bases unmatched to any gene: 7. The V gene's germline CDR1 is SQVTM and CDR2 ANQGSEA. There are 14 residues in the CDR3. The CDR3 sequence is CSVTQGTLSYEQYF. The CDR3 DNA reads TGCAGCGTTACACAGGGGACCCTCTCCTACGAGCAGTACTTC.

The chain employs TRBV7-9 and TRBJ1-4; D possibly corresponds to TRBD1 (5 bases). CDR3 length equals 13 residues. Between the trimmed V and J ends, which lost 10 bases and 8 bases, there was a span of 17 bases. Germline CDR1 and CDR2: SEHNR and FQNEAQ (reference sequence). CDR3 coding DNA: TGTGCCACCCGGGCGCTCGAGGGGGAAAAACTGTTTTTT. Translated, it gives CATRALEGEKLFF.

V usage is TRBV14 and J usage is TRBJ2-7, with D tentatively TRBD2 (5 bases). The CDR3 consists of 14 residues. Germline CDR1 and CDR2: SGHDN and FVKESK. The ends were cut back, 4 bases at V and 5 bases at J, with 15 bases in the middle. DNA for the CDR3: TGTGCCAGCAGCCTTCGGACGGGGAAACACGAGCAGTACTTC. It translates to CASSLRTGKHEQYF.

This clone showed up just once. The rearrangement uses TRBV6-5 and TRBJ2-1; D perhaps matches TRBD1 (5 bases). This CDR3 comprises 13 residues. The germline V gene has CDR1 MNHEY and CDR2 SVGAGI. Trimming took 5 bases from V and 6 from J, leaving 11 bases between them. The DNA for the CDR3 is TGTGCCAGCAGTCAACAAGGGGCCAATGAGCAGTTCTTC. As protein: CASSQQGANEQFF.

The chain employs TRBV5-8 and TRBJ1-5; 8 positions agree with TRBD1. With V trimmed by 1 base and J by 7 bases, 4 bases remained unmatched. This CDR3 is 14 amino acids long. Germline loops: CDR1 SGHTS, CDR2 YDEGEE. CDR3 sequence: CASSLKQGAQPQHF. In DNA, the CDR3 is TGTGCCAGCAGCTTGAAGCAGGGGGCCCAGCCCCAGCATTTT. The variable domain in full, with the rest retrieved from reference TRBV5-8 and TRBJ1-5, is EAGVTQSPTHLIKTRGQQATLRCSPISGHTSVYWYQQALGLGLQFLLWYDEGEERNRGNFPPRFSGRQFPNYSSELNVNALELEDSALYLCASSLKQGAQPQHFGDGTRLSIL.

The genes are TRBV6-5 and TRBJ2-1; TRBD1 is a possible D gene (5 bases). The V gene's germline CDR1 is MNHEY and CDR2 SVGAGI. With 2 bases removed from V and 7 bases from J, the gap between germline ends came to 15 bases. The CDR3 loop spans 15 amino acids. CDR3 DNA sequence: TGTGCCAGCAGTTACGTTCAGGGATTGGGGAATGAGCAGTTCTTC. The encoded protein is CASSYVQGLGNEQFF.

The chain couples TRBV11-1 to TRBJ2-7; no clear D gene. Per germline, CDR1 SGHAT and CDR2 FQDESV (reference sequence). Deletions cut 2 bases from V and 1 base from J, with 9 bases between. The length of the CDR3 is 14 residues. The CDR3 spells CASSLYSGSYEQYF. CDR3 nucleotides: TGTGCCAGCAGCTTATACTCGGGTTCCTACGAGCAGTACTTC.

This chain's CDR3 is CASSLATLSGELFF. In DNA form, the CDR3 reads TGTGCCAGCAGCTTAGCGACTCTTTCCGGGGAGCTGTTTTTT. V gene TRBV7-9 combines with J gene TRBJ2-2; D gene uncertain. Trimming pared 0 bases from V and 6 bases from J, leaving 8 bases between. CDR1 and CDR2 from the germline V gene are SEHNR and FQNEAQ (reference sequence). There are 14 residues in the CDR3. The whole variable domain, remainder taken from reference TRBV7-9 and TRBJ2-2, is DTGVSQNPRHKITKRGQNVTFRCDPISEHNRLYWYRQTLGQGPEFLTYFQNEAQLEKSRLLSDRFSAERPKGSFSTLEIQRTEQGDSAMYLCASSLATLSGELFFGEGSRLTVL.

In this sample, this clone turned up many times. This chain connects TRBV7-6 to TRBJ2-7, with 14 bases fitting TRBD2. Trimming removed 5 bases from V and 0 bases from J; junction bases left unmatched: 3. Germline CDR1 SGHVS, CDR2 FNYEAQ. This CDR3 is 16 amino acids long. The DNA for the CDR3 is TGTGCCAGCAGCATCGGGACTAGCGGGAGCTCCTACGAGCAGTACTTC. The encoded protein is CASSIGTSGSSYEQYF.

The chain combines TRBV7-9 with TRBJ2-1, with D possibly TRBD1 on 6 matching bases. Trimming cost V 2 bases and J 4 bases, with 15 bases left between them. The CDR3 consists of 16 residues. Germline V gene data show CDR1 as SEHNR and CDR2 as FQNEAQ (reference sequence). The CDR3 sequence: CASSLRQASSYNEQFF. The CDR3 DNA is TGTGCCAGCAGCTTAAGACAGGCCAGCTCGTACAATGAGCAGTTCTTC. Together with reference TRBV7-9 and TRBJ2-1, the CDR3 gives the full variable domain: DTGVSQNPRHKITKRGQNVTFRCDPISEHNRLYWYRQTLGQGPEFLTYFQNEAQLEKSRLLSDRFSAERPKGSFSTLEIQRTEQGDSAMYLCASSLRQASSYNEQFFGPGTRLTVL.

The CDR3 is CSGEGAGTEAFF. Here the CDR3 DNA reads TGCAGCGGAGAGGGGGCTGGCACTGAAGCTTTCTTT. The chain couples TRBV29-1 to TRBJ1-1; TRBD1 matches at 7 bases. CDR1 SQVTM and CDR2 ANQGSEA come from the germline V gene. The CDR3 runs 12 residues. Trimming cost V 7 bases and J 4 bases; bases outside gene matches: 6.

The chain joins TRBV29-1 to TRBJ2-3; possible D gene TRBD2, 6 bases. V was shortened by 4 bases and J by 1 base, with 9 bases between the two germline ends. The CDR3 length is 13 residues. Germline CDR1 reads SQVTM; CDR2 reads ANQGSEA. The chain's CDR3 is CSVVGRGTDTQYF. The CDR3 coding sequence is TGCAGCGTTGTCGGGAGAGGCACAGATACGCAGTATTTT.

This clone was observed a few times. This chain links TRBV15 with TRBJ2-2; D gene uncertain. The CDR3 totals 14 residues. CDR1 is LNHNV, CDR2 YYDKDF, per germline (reference sequence). V was clipped by 7 bases and J by 1 base, with 10 bases between them. The CDR3, as DNA: TGTGCCACCACCGACAAGATGAACACCGGGGAGCTGTTTTTT. Residues: CATTDKMNTGELFF.

The rearrangement links TRBV13 to TRBJ2-3; D is perhaps TRBD2 (5 bases). The CDR3 runs 15 residues. V was pared by 6 bases and J by 6 bases, with 19 bases between. Germline CDR1 PRHDT, CDR2 FYEKMQ (reference sequence). The CDR3 sequence is CASRPTGGPLDTQYF. The DNA for the CDR3 is TGTGCCAGCAGGCCCACTGGAGGCCCACTTGATACGCAGTATTTT.

The chain joins TRBV19 to TRBJ2-1, with TRBD2 identical over 7 bases. This CDR3 contains 14 residues. Germline-derived CDR1 and CDR2 are LNHDA and SQIVND (reference sequence). Trimming at V came to 7 bases and at J to 7 bases, leaving 10 bases not matched to a gene. The CDR3 is CASTSGLGGNEQFF. CDR3 DNA sequence: TGTGCCAGTACGAGCGGGCTCGGGGGGAATGAGCAGTTCTTC. The full variable domain, with the rest looked up from reference TRBV19 and TRBJ2-1, is DGGITQSPKYLFRKEGQNVTLSCEQNLNHDAMYWYRQDPGQGLRLIYYSQIVNDFQKGDIAEGYSVSREKKESFPLTVTSAQKNPTAFYLCASTSGLGGNEQFFGPGTRLTVL.

The chain recombines TRBV27 with TRBJ1-4; 10 bases are shared with TRBD1. V trimming: 5 bases; J trimming: 6 bases; junction bases outside the gene matches: 3. The CDR3 loop spans 14 amino acids. CDR1 MNHEY and CDR2 SMNVEV come from the germline V gene (reference sequence). In DNA, the CDR3 is TGTGCCAGCAGTCTGGACAGGGGGGATGAAAAACTGTTTTTT. As protein: CASSLDRGDEKLFF.

The chain couples TRBV5-4 to TRBJ2-7, with D perhaps TRBD1 (5 bases). V lost 3 bases, J lost 3 bases, and 10 bases lay in between. The CDR3 length is 13 residues. Germline V gives CDR1 SGHNT, CDR2 YYREEE (reference sequence). The CDR3 spells CASSSDIDYEQYF. The CDR3 coding sequence is TGTGCCAGCAGCTCGGACATTGACTACGAGCAGTACTTC.

The chain employs TRBV12-5 and TRBJ2-1; 13 bases are a match to TRBD2. Germline V lookup: CDR1 LGHNT, CDR2 FRNRAP. Losses at the gene ends were 6 bases for V and 8 bases for J; bases not matched to a gene: 7. This CDR3 contains 15 residues. CDR3 region: CASGDTSGRAHEQFF. The CDR3 DNA reads as TGTGCTAGTGGGGATACTAGCGGGAGGGCCCATGAGCAGTTCTTC. Full variable domain (remainder filled in from reference TRBV12-5 and TRBJ2-1): DARVTQTPRHKVTEMGQEVTMRCQPILGHNTVFWYRQTMMQGLELLAYFRNRAPLDDSGMPKDRFSAEMPDATLATLKIQPSEPRDSAVYFCASGDTSGRAHEQFFGPGTRLTVL.

This chain links TRBV5-8 with TRBJ2-1; 8 bases match TRBD2. CDR3 length: 15 residues. V trimming: 5 bases; J trimming: 0 bases; junction bases outside the gene matches: 4. Germline CDR1 SGHTS, CDR2 YDEGEE. The CDR3 sequence is CASRLSGSSYNEQFF. Here the CDR3 DNA reads TGTGCCAGCAGACTGAGCGGGAGCTCCTACAATGAGCAGTTCTTC.

CDR3 DNA sequence: TGCAGCGTTGAGGGCGGGGATTACGAGCAGTACTTC. Residues: CSVEGGDYEQYF. The chain is built from TRBV29-1 and TRBJ2-7, with D possibly being TRBD2 (6 bases). Germline CDR1 SQVTM, CDR2 ANQGSEA. The CDR3 sequence is 12 residues long. Trimming took 3 bases from V and 4 from J, leaving 10 bases between them.

This rearrangement joins TRBV7-9 to TRBJ2-7, with D possibly TRBD2 on 6 matching bases. In germline, CDR1 is SEHNR, CDR2 FQNEAQ (reference sequence). This CDR3 region has 12 residues. The V and J ends lost 8 bases and 5 bases respectively, with 13 bases between them. CDR3 DNA sequence: TGTGCCAGCGCCTGGGGGGTTCACGAGCAGTACTTC. Protein: CASAWGVHEQYF. The variable domain in full, with the rest retrieved from reference TRBV7-9 and TRBJ2-7, is DTGVSQNPRHKITKRGQNVTFRCDPISEHNRLYWYRQTLGQGPEFLTYFQNEAQLEKSRLLSDRFSAERPKGSFSTLEIQRTEQGDSAMYLCASAWGVHEQYFGPGTRLTVT.

This chain uses TRBV6-4 with TRBJ2-1; TRBD1 matches at 7 bases. This CDR3 region has 12 residues. V dropped 3 bases and J dropped 12; count of bases not matched to a gene: 5. Per the germline V gene, CDR1 is MRHNA and CDR2 is SNTAGT. The CDR3 DNA reads TGTGCCAGCAGTGATTGGACAGGAGGGCAGTTCTTC. Its protein product is CASSDWTGGQFF.

The J gene is TRBJ1-1, the V gene TRBV6-4; possible D gene TRBD1, 5 bases. Germline lookup yields CDR1 MRHNA and CDR2 SNTAGT. Trimming removed 6 bases from V and 5 bases from J, with 19 bases in between. This CDR3 spans 15 amino acids. Written as DNA, the CDR3 is TGTGCCAGCAGGCCCTCGGCAGGGTGGGATACTGAAGCTTTCTTT. This encodes CASRPSAGWDTEAFF.

The chain has TRBV6-5 and TRBJ2-3; D might be TRBD1 (6 bases). CDR1 is MNHEY, CDR2 SVGAGI, per germline. This CDR3 is built from 13 residues. V was clipped by 9 bases and J by 2 bases, with 12 bases between them. The CDR3 loop is CASEDSTTDTQYF. In nucleotides, the CDR3 is TGTGCCAGTGAGGACAGTACCACAGATACGCAGTATTTT.

The chain has TRBV27 and TRBJ1-5; 7 positions match TRBD1. Per germline, CDR1 MNHEY and CDR2 SMNVEV (reference sequence). The CDR3 runs to 12 residues. Losses at the gene ends were 3 bases for V and 15 bases for J; bases not matched to a gene: 8. The CDR3 DNA reads as TGTGCCAGCAGTTTCGACAGGGCCGCGTGGCATTTT. This gives the protein CASSFDRAAWHF.

The chain has TRBV9 and TRBJ2-2; D is unclear. Per the germline V gene, CDR1 is SGDLS and CDR2 is YYNGEE. Trimming shortened V by 5 bases and J by 6 bases, and 8 bases separated the two germline ends. The CDR3 is made up of 12 amino acids. The CDR3 sequence: CASSAVAGELFF. The CDR3 nucleotides read TGTGCCAGCAGTGCGGTTGCCGGGGAGCTGTTTTTT.

The count of this clone is one. V and J are TRBV15 and TRBJ2-7; D is undetermined. V was trimmed by 0 bases and J by 2 bases, leaving 11 bases between them. The CDR3 totals 15 residues. Germline loops: CDR1 LNHNV, CDR2 YYDKDF (reference sequence). The CDR3 reads CATSRDLSATYEQYF. The CDR3 nucleotides read TGTGCCACCAGCAGAGATCTGTCTGCTACCTACGAGCAGTACTTC. Drawing the rest from reference TRBV15 and TRBJ2-7, the complete variable domain is DAMVIQNPRYQVTQFGKPVTLSCSQTLNHNVMYWYQQKSSQAPKLLFHYYDKDFNNEADTPDNFQSRRPNTSFCFLDIRSPGLGDTAMYLCATSRDLSATYEQYFGPGTRLTVT.